This TCR beta chain is from a study of blood T cell repertoires in COVID-19. V lost 2 bases and J 5 bases, leaving 10 bases between the germline ends. From germline, CDR1 is KGHSH and CDR2 LQKENI. The CDR3 totals 13 residues. Cohorts were determined from participant-reported clinical history. Repertoires were generated with immunoSEQ multiplex PCR, while TCRdb's copy carries only in-frame clones and drops some. The table includes a few hundred thousand clones, about nine tenths detected once. The specimen sequenced was PBMCs or T cells enriched from blood (not recorded which). This receptor was taken from a woman aged 40 to 50 who had recovered from COVID-19. The chain joins TRBV18 to TRBJ2-7, with D hard to call. The CDR3 loop reads CASSPRLDDEQYF. CDR3 coding DNA: TGTGCCAGCTCACCAAGGCTAGATGACGAGCAGTACTTC.